Below are 14 T cell receptor beta chains sequenced from a single sample in a study of blood T cells in healthy people across ages. Through a sample-barcoded 5' primer and a J-beta primer mix, a second PCR was run for roughly 6 to 11 cycles. In TCRdb, the 5' RACE reads were re-called with MiXCR into one record per CDR3 protein. The sample includes about 800,000 distinct CDR3 sequences, more than 20% seen only once; the top ten take approximately 3.7%. These sequences were also reported in another study, on T cells of mothers and their children.

The sample comprised blood. These receptors were taken from a boy aged 5-17 years in good health.

J is TRBJ1-4 and V is TRBV4-2; the match to TRBD1 covers 8 bases. The CDR3 spans 16 residues. Trimming removed 3 bases from V and 1 base from J; junction bases left unmatched: 4. CDR1 is LGHNA and CDR2 is YNFKEQ in the germline V gene. CDR3 sequence: CASSHSTGGTNEKLFF. CDR3 nucleotides: TGTGCCAGCAGCCATTCCACAGGGGGAACTAATGAAAAACTGTTTTTT.

This chain connects TRBV2 to TRBJ2-1, with 7 bases that match TRBD2. With V trimmed by 6 bases and J by 9 bases, 11 bases remained unmatched. The CDR3 contains 14 residues. CDR1 and CDR2 from the germline V gene are SNHLY and FYNNEI. CDR3 loop: CASRNPGLGSEQFF. The CDR3 coding sequence is TGTGCCAGCAGGAACCCAGGACTAGGTAGTGAGCAGTTCTTC.

This clonotype has more than one count but fewer than ten. The chain employs TRBV24-1 and TRBJ2-5; D may be TRBD1 (6 bases). V dropped 4 bases and J dropped 4 bases, with 12 bases sitting between them. The CDR3 is 14 amino acids. Per germline, CDR1 KGHDR and CDR2 SFDVKD. Here the CDR3 DNA reads TGTGCCACCAGTGAATCTACAGGGAGAGAGACCCAGTACTTC. Translation gives CATSESTGRETQYF.

V usage is TRBV29-1 and J usage is TRBJ1-1; no definite D call. The ends were cut back, 6 bases at V and 4 bases at J, with 9 bases in the middle. The CDR3 is made up of 11 amino acids. The germline gives CDR1 SQVTM, CDR2 ANQGSEA. The CDR3 DNA reads TGCAGCGTGTTAAGGATCACTGAAGCTTTCTTT. It encodes CSVLRITEAFF.

The chain joins TRBV7-8 to TRBJ2-3; 9 bases agree with TRBD1. The CDR3 length is 17 residues. Germline V lookup: CDR1 SGHVS, CDR2 FQNEAQ. V shed 4 bases and J 4 bases; nucleotides not matched to a gene: 12. In DNA, the CDR3 is TGTGCCAGCAGCTCCGACCCCGGGACAGGGTGGTCAGATACGCAGTATTTT. This sequence encodes CASSSDPGTGWSDTQYF.

There are a few counts of this clonotype. The chain couples TRBV7-9 to TRBJ2-5, with TRBD1 as a possible D gene (6 bases). The J call may not be correct, given that the DNA end is closer to TRBJ2-1. The CDR3 contains 13 residues. Germline V gene data show CDR1 as SEHNR and CDR2 as FQNEAQ (reference sequence). CDR3 bases: TGTGCCATTCTAGAGACAGGTTACAATGAGCAGTTCTTC. This gives the protein CAILETGYNEQFF.

The V gene is TRBV7-9, the J gene TRBJ2-1; a weak D match, TRBD2 (6 bases). This CDR3 is 14 amino acids long. V was cut by 2 bases and J by 8 bases, with 13 bases left in between. Germline CDR1 SEHNR, CDR2 FQNEAQ (reference sequence). The CDR3 sequence: CASSLHGREDEQFF. The DNA for the CDR3 is TGTGCCAGCAGCTTACACGGGCGGGAAGATGAGCAGTTCTTC.

The chain combines TRBV20-1 with TRBJ1-3; no firm D call. Germline assignment: CDR1 DFQATT and CDR2 SNEGSKA (reference sequence). The germline V and J ends were trimmed by 0 bases and 0 bases, with 6 bases remaining between them. This CDR3 has 14 amino acids. In DNA form, the CDR3 reads TGCAGTGCTAGAGATTCCAACTCTGGAAACACCATATATTTT. Its translation is CSARDSNSGNTIYF.

This clonotype was counted only a few times. The rearrangement joins TRBV7-2 to TRBJ1-2; unclear D gene. The V gene lost 5 bases and the J gene lost 8 bases, with 12 bases spanning the gap. Germline V gene data show CDR1 as SGHTA and CDR2 as FQGNSA. The CDR3 covers 12 residues. The CDR3 protein is CASSPAMRGYTF. The CDR3 nucleotides are TGTGCCAGCAGCCCCGCAATGAGGGGCTACACCTTC.

This clonotype was picked up many times. The rearrangement joins TRBV15 to TRBJ2-7, with 9 bases that match TRBD1. The CDR3 is 16 amino acids. Germline V lookup: CDR1 LNHNV, CDR2 YYDKDF (reference sequence). After removal of 3 bases from V and 9 bases from J, the junction contained 15 bases not matched to a gene. The CDR3 region has the DNA TGTGCCACCAGCAGGACCCGGGACAGGGCTACCGACGCGCAGTACTTC. Protein product: CATSRTRDRATDAQYF. Full variable domain (rest looked up from reference TRBV15 and TRBJ2-7): DAMVIQNPRYQVTQFGKPVTLSCSQTLNHNVMYWYQQKSSQAPKLLFHYYDKDFNNEADTPDNFQSRRPNTSFCFLDIRSPGLGDTAMYLCATSRTRDRATDAQYFGPGTRLTVT.

V and J are TRBV5-1 and TRBJ1-4; D gene uncertain. CDR3 length: 13 residues. Trimming took off 0 bases at V and 3 bases at J, with 3 bases between the two ends. The germline V gene encodes CDR1 SGHRS and CDR2 YFSETQ. The CDR3 region is CASSLGANEKLFF. The CDR3 DNA is TGCGCCAGCAGCTTGGGGGCTAATGAAAAACTGTTTTTT.

Comments on this clonotype: This CDR3 fails to terminate in the conserved phenylalanine or tryptophan, so it likely reflects a read error. The rearrangement joins TRBV6-5 to TRBJ2-7, with TRBD2 identical over 11 bases. V was pared by 6 bases and J by 3 bases, with 1 base of the junction left unmatched. The CDR3 has 13 amino acids. Germline CDR1 reads MNHEY; CDR2 reads SVGAGI. CDR3 bases: TGTGCCAGCAGGACTAGCGGGGTCTACGAGCAGTACTCC. Protein product: CASRTSGVYEQYS.

This clonotype has only a few counts. This chain uses TRBV6-5 with TRBJ1-2; D is unclear. The germline gives CDR1 MNHEY, CDR2 SVGAGI. Trimming stripped 2 bases from V and 2 bases from J, with 6 bases between. This CDR3 contains 13 residues. CDR3 in amino acids: CASSYKGNYGYTF. CDR3 nucleotide sequence: TGTGCCAGCAGTTACAAGGGAAACTATGGCTACACCTTC.

Remarks on this clonotype: Germline and junction disagree at one end, which may indicate a read error. The V gene is TRBV25-1, the J gene TRBJ2-7; 7 positions match TRBD2. The germline V gene has CDR1 MGHDK and CDR2 SYGVNS. CDR3 length: 12 amino acids. The CDR3, as DNA: TGCGCCAGCAGTGGGATCGGGACTACATGGAGATTC. Translating gives CASSGIGTTWRF.